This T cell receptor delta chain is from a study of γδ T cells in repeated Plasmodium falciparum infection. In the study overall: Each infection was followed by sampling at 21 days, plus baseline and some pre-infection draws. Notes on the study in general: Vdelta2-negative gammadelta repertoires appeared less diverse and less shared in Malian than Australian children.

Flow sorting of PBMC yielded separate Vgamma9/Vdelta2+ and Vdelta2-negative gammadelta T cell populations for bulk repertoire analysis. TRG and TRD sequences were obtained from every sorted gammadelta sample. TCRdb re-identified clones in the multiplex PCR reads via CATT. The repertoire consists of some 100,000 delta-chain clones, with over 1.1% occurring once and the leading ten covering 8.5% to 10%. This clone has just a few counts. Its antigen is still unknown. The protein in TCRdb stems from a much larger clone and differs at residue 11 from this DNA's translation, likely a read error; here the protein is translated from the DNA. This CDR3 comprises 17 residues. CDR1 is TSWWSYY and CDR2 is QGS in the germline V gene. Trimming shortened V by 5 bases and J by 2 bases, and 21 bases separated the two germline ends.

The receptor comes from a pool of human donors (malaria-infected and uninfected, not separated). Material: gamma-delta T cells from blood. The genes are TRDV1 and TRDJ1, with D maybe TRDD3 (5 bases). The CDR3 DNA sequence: TGTGCTCTTGGGCTACCTCCGGCGGGATTGGTTACCGATAAACTCATCTTT. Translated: CALGLPPAGLVTDKLIF.